The rows below give T cell receptor beta chains drawn from one sample of a study of Ad26.COV2.S vaccination and SARS-CoV-2 variants. The assay was immunoSEQ multiplex PCR, and TCRdb's table has in-frame clones only and misses some. The sample records some 640,000 clones, about 89% being singletons. Sequences were derived from peripheral blood, sampled in a trial of Ad26.COV2.S vaccine versus placebo. The receptors stem from a person between 18 and 65 years old who received the Ad26.COV2.S COVID-19 vaccine or a placebo. The CDR3 runs from the conserved cysteine through the conserved F or W. A D gene is named only where the DNA matches it firmly. The size of a clone is reported for some rows only, either as once, few or many, or as a class for expanded clones.

v_call: TRBV12-3/TRBV12-4
clone_size: -
j_call: TRBJ2-7
d_call: TRBD1
cdr3_nt: TGTGCCAGCAGTAGCTTAGACAGGGCCGAGCAGTACTTC
cdr3_aa: CASSSLDRAEQYF

v_call: TRBV10-3
clone_size: once
j_call: TRBJ2-1
d_call: TRBD1
cdr3_nt: TGTGCCATCAGTGAGGGTGGGGGACAGGGCTACAATGAGCAGTTCTTC
cdr3_aa: CAISEGGGQGYNEQFF

v_call: TRBV18
clone_size: -
j_call: TRBJ2-5
d_call: -
cdr3_nt: TGTGCCAGTACACCTCTAGGGGCAAAAGAGACCCAGTACTTC
cdr3_aa: CASTPLGAKETQYF

v_call: TRBV6-5
clone_size: -
j_call: TRBJ2-7
d_call: -
cdr3_nt: TGTGCCAGCAGTTTGATACGGAAGGCGAACGAGCAGTACTTC
cdr3_aa: CASSLIRKANEQYF

v_call: TRBV30
clone_size: -
j_call: TRBJ1-3
d_call: -
cdr3_nt: TGTGCCCGATCAGTCTCTGGAAACACCATATATTTT
cdr3_aa: CARSVSGNTIYF

v_call: TRBV20-1
clone_size: -
j_call: TRBJ2-5
d_call: TRBD1
cdr3_nt: TGCAGTGCTAGTGGGGATGGACAGGTTGAGACCCAGTACTTC
cdr3_aa: CSASGDGQVETQYF

v_call: TRBV10-3
clone_size: -
j_call: TRBJ1-1
d_call: TRBD1
cdr3_nt: TGTGCCATCACTCCGGACAGGGAGAATGAAGCTTTCTTT
cdr3_aa: CAITPDRENEAFF

v_call: TRBV5-4
clone_size: -
j_call: TRBJ2-5
d_call: TRBD2
cdr3_nt: TGTGCCAGCAGCCCTAGCGGAGGAAGACAAGAGACCCAGTACTTC
cdr3_aa: CASSPSGGRQETQYF

v_call: TRBV18
clone_size: -
j_call: TRBJ1-1
d_call: -
cdr3_nt: TGTGCCAGCTCACCACAATACCAGGACACTGAAGCTTTCTTT
cdr3_aa: CASSPQYQDTEAFF

v_call: TRBV3-1/TRBV3-2
clone_size: -
j_call: TRBJ2-2
d_call: TRBD1
cdr3_nt: TGTGCCAGCAGCCAATTGGAGACAGGGCACACCGGGGAGCTGTTTTTT
cdr3_aa: CASSQLETGHTGELFF

v_call: TRBV6-1
clone_size: -
j_call: TRBJ1-2
d_call: TRBD1
cdr3_nt: TGTGCCAGCAGTGATACAGGGGGGTACTATGGCTACACCTTC
cdr3_aa: CASSDTGGYYGYTF

v_call: TRBV27
clone_size: -
j_call: TRBJ1-1
d_call: -
cdr3_nt: TGTGCCAGCAGTTTTATGGGGAGGAGCACTGAAGCTTTCTTT
cdr3_aa: CASSFMGRSTEAFF

v_call: TRBV15
clone_size: -
j_call: TRBJ2-5
d_call: -
cdr3_nt: TGTGCCACCAGCAGAGATACCCAGGGACAAGAGACCCAGTACTTC
cdr3_aa: CATSRDTQGQETQYF

v_call: TRBV7-9
clone_size: -
j_call: TRBJ2-3
d_call: -
cdr3_nt: TGTGCCAGCAGCTTAGTGCTAACCACAGATACGCAGTATTTT
cdr3_aa: CASSLVLTTDTQYF

v_call: TRBV7-8
clone_size: -
j_call: TRBJ2-1
d_call: -
cdr3_nt: TGTGCCAGCAGCGCACCTAGGGGAAGGGGGTACTACAATGAGCAGTTCTTC
cdr3_aa: CASSAPRGRGYYNEQFF

v_call: TRBV7-6
clone_size: -
j_call: TRBJ2-3
d_call: TRBD2
cdr3_nt: TGTGCCAGCAGCTTAGGATACGGGGAGGGAACGCAGTATTTT
cdr3_aa: CASSLGYGEGTQYF

v_call: TRBV5-1
clone_size: once
j_call: TRBJ2-1
d_call: -
cdr3_nt: TGCGCCAGCAGCGCGAGGTTGGGGGAGTTCAATGAGCAGTTCTTC
cdr3_aa: CASSARLGEFNEQFF

v_call: TRBV2
clone_size: few
j_call: TRBJ1-5
d_call: -
cdr3_nt: TGTGCCAGCAGCTCCCAGTCTAATAGCAATCAGCCCCAGCATTTT
cdr3_aa: CASSSQSNSNQPQHF

v_call: TRBV15
clone_size: -
j_call: TRBJ1-3
d_call: -
cdr3_nt: TGTGCCACCAGCAGAGATTACCGGCAGTTCCCTTCTGGAAACACCATATATTTT
cdr3_aa: CATSRDYRQFPSGNTIYF

v_call: TRBV19
clone_size: -
j_call: TRBJ2-7
d_call: TRBD2
cdr3_nt: TGTGCCAGTAGTACACCGGGACTAGCGCTTTATGAGCAGTACTTC
cdr3_aa: CASSTPGLALYEQYF

v_call: TRBV18
clone_size: -
j_call: TRBJ1-2
d_call: TRBD1
cdr3_nt: TGTGCCAGCTCGCAAGGGACAGGACAGGGTGGCTACACCTTC
cdr3_aa: CASSQGTGQGGYTF

v_call: TRBV19
clone_size: -
j_call: TRBJ1-1
d_call: -
cdr3_nt: TGTGCCAGTAGTCCGCGGGTAATGAACACTGAAGCTTTCTTT
cdr3_aa: CASSPRVMNTEAFF

v_call: TRBV3-1/TRBV3-2
clone_size: -
j_call: TRBJ2-7
d_call: -
cdr3_nt: TGTGCCAGCAGCCAAGGTTCCGGCTACGAGCAGTACTTC
cdr3_aa: CASSQGSGYEQYF

v_call: TRBV7-2
clone_size: few
j_call: TRBJ2-5
d_call: TRBD2
cdr3_nt: TGTGCCAGCAGCTTCGGCACTAGCGGGGAAAAGACCCAGTACTTC
cdr3_aa: CASSFGTSGEKTQYF

v_call: TRBV6-2/TRBV6-3
clone_size: -
j_call: TRBJ1-2
d_call: -
cdr3_nt: TGTGCCAGCAGCCTGAATGGCGGCTATGGCTACACCTTC
cdr3_aa: CASSLNGGYGYTF

v_call: TRBV6-6
clone_size: -
j_call: TRBJ1-1
d_call: -
cdr3_nt: TGTGCCAGCAGGCAATGGCAGTACACTGAAGCTTTCTTT
cdr3_aa: CASRQWQYTEAFF

v_call: TRBV11-2
clone_size: once
j_call: TRBJ2-5
d_call: -
cdr3_nt: TGTGCCAGCGGGTCAGGAGAGACCCAGTACTTC
cdr3_aa: CASGSGETQYF

v_call: TRBV29-1
clone_size: -
j_call: TRBJ1-2
d_call: TRBD1
cdr3_nt: TGCAGCGTTGATCCACAGGGGATGGATGGCTACACCTTC
cdr3_aa: CSVDPQGMDGYTF

v_call: TRBV20-1
clone_size: -
j_call: TRBJ2-7
d_call: -
cdr3_nt: TGCAGTGCTAGTCTACCGGGACCGTTCTACGAGCAGTACTTC
cdr3_aa: CSASLPGPFYEQYF

v_call: TRBV6-5
clone_size: once
j_call: TRBJ2-7
d_call: -
cdr3_nt: TGTGCCAGCAGTTACTTTCAGGGGCTTTACGAGCAGTACTTC
cdr3_aa: CASSYFQGLYEQYF

v_call: TRBV5-6
clone_size: -
j_call: TRBJ2-7
d_call: TRBD1
cdr3_nt: TGTGCCAGCAGCGGATTTGGGACAGAGCGACAGTACTTC
cdr3_aa: CASSGFGTERQYF

v_call: TRBV6-5
clone_size: -
j_call: TRBJ1-5
d_call: -
cdr3_nt: TGTGCCAGCAGTTACTTCGGGGTGGGTCAGCCCCAGCATTTT
cdr3_aa: CASSYFGVGQPQHF

v_call: TRBV18
clone_size: -
j_call: TRBJ1-1
d_call: -
cdr3_nt: TGTGCCAGCTCGCAACAGGATCTCCCGGCCGCTGAAGCTTTCTTT
cdr3_aa: CASSQQDLPAAEAFF

v_call: TRBV9
clone_size: -
j_call: TRBJ2-3
d_call: TRBD2
cdr3_nt: TGTGCCAGCAGCGCCTCCGGGACTAGCACTCCAGATACGCAGTATTTT
cdr3_aa: CASSASGTSTPDTQYF

v_call: TRBV18
clone_size: -
j_call: TRBJ1-6
d_call: TRBD1
cdr3_nt: TGTGCCAGCTCACCACGCAGGGGGGATTCACCCCTCCACTTT
cdr3_aa: CASSPRRGDSPLHF

v_call: TRBV5-5
clone_size: -
j_call: TRBJ2-2
d_call: TRBD1
cdr3_nt: TGTGCCAGCAGCTTAGGTCCCTTACAGGGGGTCATGAACACCGGGGAGCTGTTTTTT
cdr3_aa: CASSLGPLQGVMNTGELFF

v_call: TRBV6-5
clone_size: -
j_call: TRBJ2-1
d_call: TRBD1
cdr3_nt: TGTGCCAGCAGTTACCGTTCGACAGGGTCAAATGAGCAGTTCTTC
cdr3_aa: CASSYRSTGSNEQFF

v_call: TRBV11-3
clone_size: few
j_call: TRBJ1-1
d_call: -
cdr3_nt: TGTGCCAGCAGCTTATGGGGGAACACTGAAGCTTTCTTT
cdr3_aa: CASSLWGNTEAFF

v_call: TRBV5-6
clone_size: -
j_call: TRBJ1-3
d_call: -
cdr3_nt: TGTGCCAGCAGCTTCAGGGTGGCCGGAAACACCATATATTTT
cdr3_aa: CASSFRVAGNTIYF

v_call: TRBV19
clone_size: -
j_call: TRBJ2-5
d_call: TRBD1
cdr3_nt: TGTGCCAGTAGTATGAAAGGCCAGGGGGTGGAGACCCAGTACTTC
cdr3_aa: CASSMKGQGVETQYF

v_call: TRBV11-2
clone_size: -
j_call: TRBJ1-6
d_call: -
cdr3_nt: TGTGCCAGCAGCTTAGTAGTCTTCCAAGGAGGTTCACCCCTCCACTTT
cdr3_aa: CASSLVVFQGGSPLHF

v_call: TRBV19
clone_size: -
j_call: TRBJ2-1
d_call: TRBD2
cdr3_nt: TGTGCCAGTAGCCCTCAGCGGGATTGGTTTGAGCAGTTCTTC
cdr3_aa: CASSPQRDWFEQFF

v_call: TRBV5-1
clone_size: -
j_call: TRBJ2-7
d_call: -
cdr3_nt: TGCGCCAGCAGCGGTCCAGGAGTCCGGGAGCAGTACTTC
cdr3_aa: CASSGPGVREQYF

v_call: TRBV19
clone_size: -
j_call: TRBJ2-5
d_call: -
cdr3_nt: TGTGCCAGTAGTATTAACCTTATAACAGTCCAAGAGACCCAGTACTTC
cdr3_aa: CASSINLITVQETQYF

v_call: TRBV10-3
clone_size: -
j_call: TRBJ2-1
d_call: TRBD2
cdr3_nt: TGTGCCATCAGTGAGCCCGCACAGCGGGAGGGGAATGAGCAGTTCTTC
cdr3_aa: CAISEPAQREGNEQFF

v_call: TRBV7-6
clone_size: -
j_call: TRBJ2-7
d_call: TRBD1
cdr3_nt: TGTGCCAGCAGCTTTACTCCCGGGACAGGGTTTGAGCAGTACTTC
cdr3_aa: CASSFTPGTGFEQYF

v_call: TRBV6-2/TRBV6-3
clone_size: -
j_call: TRBJ2-3
d_call: -
cdr3_nt: TGTGCCAGCAGTTACTTTCTAGCTAGCACAGATACGCAGTATTTT
cdr3_aa: CASSYFLASTDTQYF

v_call: TRBV30
clone_size: -
j_call: TRBJ1-5
d_call: -
cdr3_nt: TGTGCCTGGAGTGACGCCGGGGGCCGGGGTCAGCCCCAGCATTTT
cdr3_aa: CAWSDAGGRGQPQHF

v_call: TRBV6-5
clone_size: -
j_call: TRBJ1-4
d_call: -
cdr3_nt: TGTGCCAGCAGTTACTCGGGGGGAGCAACTAATGAAAAACTGTTTTTT
cdr3_aa: CASSYSGGATNEKLFF

v_call: TRBV5-6
clone_size: once
j_call: TRBJ1-4
d_call: TRBD1
cdr3_nt: TGTGCCAGCAGCACCCGACAGGGGGGGTCAACTAATGAAAAACTGTTTTTT
cdr3_aa: CASSTRQGGSTNEKLFF

v_call: TRBV6-1
clone_size: -
j_call: TRBJ1-5
d_call: -
cdr3_nt: TGTGCCAGCAGTGAAGGGTCGCCTTATAGCAATCAGCCCCAGCATTTT
cdr3_aa: CASSEGSPYSNQPQHF

v_call: TRBV9
clone_size: -
j_call: TRBJ1-4
d_call: -
cdr3_nt: TGTGCCAGCAGCGTAGATCCCGATGGGGAAAAACTGTTTTTT
cdr3_aa: CASSVDPDGEKLFF

v_call: TRBV19
clone_size: -
j_call: TRBJ2-7
d_call: -
cdr3_nt: TGTGCCAGTAGTATGAGGGGCGTCTCCTACGAGCAGTACTTC
cdr3_aa: CASSMRGVSYEQYF

v_call: TRBV15
clone_size: -
j_call: TRBJ1-5
d_call: -
cdr3_nt: TGTGCCACCAGCAGAGAGGGGGGTCAGCCCCAGCATTTT
cdr3_aa: CATSREGGQPQHF

v_call: TRBV7-8
clone_size: -
j_call: TRBJ2-7
d_call: -
cdr3_nt: TGTGCCAGCAGCTTAGCGGGGGGAAGTGTAATCTACGAGCAGTACTTC
cdr3_aa: CASSLAGGSVIYEQYF

v_call: TRBV19
clone_size: -
j_call: TRBJ1-2
d_call: -
cdr3_nt: TGTGCCAGTAGTCTTGGGCCGGGGTTAGGCACCGGGCGGTATGGCTACACCTTC
cdr3_aa: CASSLGPGLGTGRYGYTF

v_call: TRBV6-2/TRBV6-3
clone_size: once
j_call: TRBJ1-1
d_call: -
cdr3_nt: TGTGCCAGCAGTCTCCTCCCGACAGAAACATCTGAAGCTTTCTTT
cdr3_aa: CASSLLPTETSEAFF

v_call: TRBV30
clone_size: -
j_call: TRBJ2-5
d_call: TRBD2
cdr3_nt: TGTGCCTGGAGTCTTACTAGCGGGGCAGTGTCAGAGACCCAGTACTTC
cdr3_aa: CAWSLTSGAVSETQYF

v_call: TRBV3-1/TRBV3-2
clone_size: -
j_call: TRBJ1-2
d_call: -
cdr3_nt: TGTGCCAGCAGCCTGGGCGGGAACTATGGCTACACCTTC
cdr3_aa: CASSLGGNYGYTF